The next 21 T cell receptor beta chains were all read from a single sample in a study of blood T cells in healthy people across ages. It was with a sample-barcoded 5' primer and a J-beta primer mix that a second PCR of roughly 7 to 12 cycles was run. MiXCR was run by TCRdb on the 5' RACE reads, yielding one entry per CDR3 protein. The sample has hundreds of thousands of distinct CDR3 sequences, 45% to 60% seen once. Source material: blood. These receptors originate from a woman aged 80 or older in good health.

This rearrangement joins TRBV20-1 to TRBJ2-7; TRBD1 aligns across 9 bases. The last part of the DNA fits TRBJ2-5 better; the J call may be wrong. The germline gives CDR1 DFQATT, CDR2 SNEGSKA (reference sequence). This CDR3 is 15 amino acids long. CDR3: CSDAAPGQGRGTQYF. The DNA of the CDR3 is TGCAGTGATGCTGCCCCAGGACAGGGGAGAGGGACCCAGTACTTC.

About this clonotype itself: A read error may explain this, as a much larger clone is one base away. The J gene is TRBJ1-2, the V gene TRBV9; TRBD1 agrees at 7 bases. Germline CDR1 and CDR2: SGDLS and YYNGEE. This CDR3 is 16 amino acids long. CDR3 in amino acids: CASSLPRDSTNFGYTF. The CDR3 coding sequence is TGTGCCAGCAGCTTACCCCGGGACAGCACTAACTTTGGCTACACCTTC. Looking up the rest from reference TRBV9 and TRBJ1-2 gives the full variable domain: DSGVTQTPKHLITATGQRVTLRCSPRSGDLSVYWYQQSLDQGLQFLIQYYNGEERAKGNILERFSAQQFPDLHSELNLSSLELGDSALYFCASSLPRDSTNFGYTFGSGTRLTVV.

This clonotype has a count of ten or more. The chain is built from TRBV20-1 and TRBJ2-1; TRBD1 or TRBD2 may be the D gene (5 bases each). Germline V gene data show CDR1 as DFQATT and CDR2 as SNEGSKA (reference sequence). Trimming removed 5 bases at V and 7 bases at J, with 15 bases between. This CDR3 comprises 13 residues. In DNA, the CDR3 is TGCAGTGCTCCATCCGGGACGCGAAATGAGCAGTTCTTC. This sequence encodes CSAPSGTRNEQFF.

A few counts support this clonotype. A much larger clone differs from this one at a single base, so this may be a read error. V usage is TRBV10-3 and J usage is TRBJ1-6; D is perhaps TRBD1 (6 bases). The CDR3 is made up of 14 amino acids. Germline V gene data show CDR1 as ENHRY and CDR2 as SYGVKD. The chain's CDR3 is CAISDGQYNSPPHF. The CDR3 nucleotides are TGTGCCATCAGTGACGGACAGTATAATTCACCCCCCCACTTT.

The rearrangement uses TRBV11-2 and TRBJ1-1, with D hard to call. The V end lost 1 base, the J end lost 2 bases, and 5 bases lay between the germline ends. The length of the CDR3 is 13 residues. Germline CDR1 is SGHAT and CDR2 is FQNNGV. The CDR3 DNA sequence: TGTGCCAGCAGCTTAGTCATCAACACTGAAGCTTTCTTT. It codes for CASSLVINTEAFF.

The chain couples TRBV2 to TRBJ2-7; D gene ambiguous. Gene TRBJ2-5 matches the end of the DNA better, so the J call may be wrong. From germline, CDR1 is SNHLY and CDR2 FYNNEI. The CDR3 extends over 14 amino acids. The CDR3 coding sequence is TGTGCCAGCAGGACCGGACCCGGAGAGGAGACCCAGTACTTC. This encodes CASRTGPGEETQYF.

The V call is TRBV20-1, the J call TRBJ2-4, with D perhaps TRBD1 (6 bases). V lost 5 bases and J 6 bases, leaving 11 bases between the germline ends. Germline CDR1 DFQATT, CDR2 SNEGSKA (reference sequence). The CDR3 is 12 residues long. DNA of the CDR3: TGCAGTGCTCTGGGGGCGAGAAACATTCAGTACTTC. Residues: CSALGARNIQYF.

As to this clonotype: A read error may produce the germline difference seen at one junction end. This chain joins TRBV5-1 and TRBJ2-3; unclear D gene. Germline V gives CDR1 SGHRS, CDR2 YFSETQ. CDR3 length: 13 residues. The CDR3 bases are TGCACCAGCAGCTTGGAGCCCGTGGATACGCAGTATTTT. Translated: CTSSLEPVDTQYF.

This clonotype has a count of ten or more. The chain is built from TRBV5-1 and TRBJ2-3; D possibly uses TRBD1 or TRBD2 (7 bases each). The V end lost 4 bases, the J end lost 2 bases, and 17 bases lay between the germline ends. The CDR3 spans 16 residues. Germline-derived CDR1 and CDR2 are SGHRS and YFSETQ. The CDR3 is CASSGGDRVVTDTQYF. The DNA for the CDR3 is TGCGCCAGCAGCGGGGGGGACAGAGTCGTCACAGATACGCAGTATTTT.

This sequence joins TRBV7-6 and TRBJ1-4; D is ambiguous. The germline CDR1 and CDR2 sequences are SGHVS and FNYEAQ. There are 13 residues in the CDR3. This chain's CDR3 is CVGRDGTNEKLFF. The DNA of the CDR3 is TGTGTCGGCCGGGATGGAACTAATGAAAAACTGTTTTTT.

The chain links TRBV27 to TRBJ2-2, with D possibly being TRBD2 (5 bases). This CDR3 has 16 amino acids. Trimming took off 3 bases at V and 0 bases at J, with 11 bases between the two ends. Germline CDR1 reads MNHEY; CDR2 reads SMNVEV (reference sequence). The CDR3 spells CASSFYRGSNTGELFF. The DNA for the CDR3 is TGTGCCAGCAGTTTTTATCGGGGTTCGAACACCGGGGAGCTGTTTTTT.

Points on this clonotype: A read error is possible here, since a much larger clone lies one base away. V usage is TRBV12-5 and J usage is TRBJ2-4; D may be TRBD1 (6 bases). The J call may be incorrect, as the DNA end agrees better with TRBJ2-5. The germline gives CDR1 LGHNT, CDR2 FRNRAP. The CDR3 sequence is 14 residues long. The CDR3 coding sequence is TGTACTAGTGGCACGGGGACACCCCAAGAGACCCAGTACTTC. It yields the protein CTSGTGTPQETQYF.

This clonotype was picked up a small number of times. The chain is built from TRBV5-1 and TRBJ2-3, with D possibly being TRBD2 (5 bases). The V end lost 4 bases, the J end lost 0 bases, and 15 bases lay between the germline ends. This CDR3 comprises 16 residues. Per the germline V gene, CDR1 is SGHRS and CDR2 is YFSETQ. The CDR3 bases are TGCGCCAGCAGCGACCTTACAGCGGCTAGCACAGATACGCAGTATTTT. This codes for CASSDLTAASTDTQYF.

This clonotype was found many times. V is TRBV6-5 and J is TRBJ2-3; 11 bases are shared with TRBD2. V lost 7 bases, J lost 5 bases, and 8 bases stayed unmatched. The V gene's germline CDR1 is MNHEY and CDR2 SVGAGI. The CDR3 contains 15 residues. The CDR3 sequence: CASTLSGGAGDTQYF. DNA of the CDR3: TGTGCCAGCACCCTTAGCGGGGGGGCCGGAGATACGCAGTATTTT.

A word on this clonotype: A much more abundant neighbour one base away suggests this may be a read error. The rearrangement links TRBV5-1 to TRBJ2-1; D perhaps matches TRBD1 (5 bases). The germline V and J ends were trimmed by 5 bases and 6 bases, with 15 bases remaining between them. This CDR3 comprises 14 residues. Germline CDR1 and CDR2: SGHRS and YFSETQ. Here the CDR3 reads CASRVLTGSNEQFF. CDR3 DNA sequence: TGCGCCAGCAGGGTTTTAACAGGAAGCAATGAGCAGTTCTTC.

This clonotype was counted at least ten times. This chain uses TRBV27 with TRBJ2-1; the D gene is possibly TRBD2 (5 bases). Deletions cut 6 bases from V and 0 bases from J, with 15 bases between. Germline CDR1 is MNHEY and CDR2 is SMNVEV (reference sequence). The CDR3 loop spans 16 amino acids. CDR3 protein: CASSASRVGSYNEQFF. The CDR3 bases are TGTGCCAGCAGCGCTAGCCGGGTGGGCTCCTACAATGAGCAGTTCTTC.

The chain uses TRBV24-1 and TRBJ2-1, with a possible D match to TRBD2 (6 bases). Germline CDR1 KGHDR, CDR2 SFDVKD. The CDR3 runs 16 residues. V was clipped by 2 bases and J by 13 bases, with 23 bases between them. Here the CDR3 DNA reads TGTGCCACCAGTGATTCCCGGAGGGCAATGGGAGAGACCCAGTTCTTC. Amino acids: CATSDSRRAMGETQFF.

A few counts support this clonotype. The chain uses TRBV20-1 and TRBJ1-5, with D perhaps matching TRBD1 (5 bases). The CDR3 has 13 residues. V gave up 1 base and J gave up 6 bases, with 10 bases separating them. CDR1 is DFQATT and CDR2 is SNEGSKA in the germline V gene (reference sequence). The CDR3 DNA reads as TGCAGTGCTAGAGCGCGGGGCAGTCAGCCCCAGCATTTT. Amino acid sequence: CSARARGSQPQHF.

The chain uses TRBV6-1 and TRBJ2-1, with D tentatively TRBD1 (5 bases). V dropped 3 bases and J dropped 2 bases, with 11 bases sitting between them. In germline, CDR1 is MNHNS, CDR2 SASEGT. CDR3 length: 15 residues. The CDR3 protein is CASSEPGLAYNEQFF. For the CDR3, the DNA is TGTGCCAGCAGTGAGCCAGGGCTGGCCTACAATGAGCAGTTCTTC.

Comment on this clonotype: A much larger clone differs by one base, so this may be a read error. The chain combines TRBV20-1 with TRBJ2-7; 8 nucleotides line up with TRBD1. The CDR3 sequence is 16 residues long. The ends lost 6 bases at V and 7 bases at J; junction bases unmatched: 20. Per the germline V gene, CDR1 is DFQATT and CDR2 is SNEGSKA (reference sequence). Here the CDR3 reads CSARVVAQGGQHEQYF. The CDR3 DNA is TGCAGTGCCAGGGTAGTTGCACAGGGGGGCCAGCATGAGCAGTACTTC.

The chain recombines TRBV4-2 with TRBJ2-7; D perhaps matches TRBD1 (6 bases). Germline loops: CDR1 LGHNA, CDR2 YNFKEQ. CDR3 length: 16 residues. V lost 0 bases, J lost 3 bases, and 15 bases lay in between. The CDR3 region has the DNA TGTGCCAGCAGCCAAGAACCCGGGGACAAGCTCTACGAGCAGTACTTC. Amino acid sequence: CASSQEPGDKLYEQYF.